Listed below are T cell receptor beta chains from one sample, sequenced in a study of graft-versus-host responses after intestinal transplantation. Produced via immunoSEQ multiplex PCR; TCRdb's table is partial and in-frame only. In the table there are roughly 90,000 clones, about nine tenths of which are singletons. These receptors' antigens are unknown. Source: unstimulated CD8+ T cells sorted from spleen or lymph node cells, taken before intestinal transplant. The receptors stem from a human donor who received an intestinal transplant. Both conserved end residues are part of each CDR3. The order of the fields is V gene, clone size, D gene, J gene, CDR3 DNA, CDR3 protein. A D gene is named only where the DNA matches it firmly. Rows give clone size only sometimes, using once, few, many, or a class for an expanded clone.

>TRBV7-6|.|.|TRBJ1-2
TGTGCCAGAGGACAGCTCCCCTATGGCTACACCTTC
CARGQLPYGYTF
>TRBV7-9|.|.|TRBJ2-2
TGTGCCAGCAGCTATCTTGAGGGGACCGGGGAGCTGTTTTTT
CASSYLEGTGELFF
>TRBV7-6|.|.|TRBJ1-2
TGTGCCAGCAGCCCCCACCCAGGGAATACTAACTATGGCTACACCTTC
CASSPHPGNTNYGYTF
>TRBV6-5|.|TRBD1|TRBJ2-7
TGTGCCAGCAGTTTCCGGGACAGCGTCTCCTACGAGCAGTACTTC
CASSFRDSVSYEQYF
>TRBV27|.|TRBD2|TRBJ2-7
TGTGCCAGCAGTTCGGCGGGAGTGAGTTACGAGCAGTACTTC
CASSSAGVSYEQYF
>TRBV6-5|.|TRBD2|TRBJ2-5
TGCGCCAGCAGCTACTCTAGCGGGGGTGGAGAGACCCAGTACTTC
CASSYSSGGGETQYF
>TRBV10-1|.|TRBD1|TRBJ2-7
TGCGCCAGCTCCGGACAGGGGCGGTTCTACGAGCAGTACTTC
CASSGQGRFYEQYF
>TRBV6-5|few|.|TRBJ2-1
TGTGCCAGCAGTTACTTGGGGGAGACCTACAATGAGCAGTTCTTC
CASSYLGETYNEQFF
>TRBV27|.|TRBD1|TRBJ2-2
TGTGCCAGCAGTTTAGGGACAGGCCCCGGGGAGCTGTTTTTT
CASSLGTGPGELFF
>TRBV29-1|.|.|TRBJ2-7
TGCAGCGTTGGGACTATGAGCTCCTACGAGCAGTACTTC
CSVGTMSSYEQYF
>TRBV2|.|TRBD2|TRBJ2-5
TGTGCCAGCGATCAAGGACTAGCGGAAGAGACCCAGTACTTC
CASDQGLAEETQYF
>TRBV6-1|.|.|TRBJ1-2
TGTGCCAGCAGTTCGGGGCAGGGAAGGCGGTATGGCTACACCTTC
CASSSGQGRRYGYTF
>TRBV28|.|TRBD1|TRBJ2-7
TGTGCCAGTTACTCAGGGGGCTCCTACGAGCAGTACTTC
CASYSGGSYEQYF
>TRBV4-1|.|.|TRBJ1-1
TGCGCCAGCAGCCCCTCGGTTGCGGGCACTGAAGCTTTCTTT
CASSPSVAGTEAFF
>TRBV9|.|.|TRBJ1-6
TGTGCCAGCAGCGTATACTCAGGGATCACCTATAATTCACCCCTCCACTTT
CASSVYSGITYNSPLHF
>TRBV23-1|.|TRBD1|TRBJ2-5
TGCGCCAGCAGAAGACAGGGAAAGAAAGAGACCCAGTACTTC
CASRRQGKKETQYF
>TRBV29-1|.|.|TRBJ1-2
TGCAGCGTTGAATCCCCCAGCCCAGGACACCCTAACTATGGCTACACCTTC
CSVESPSPGHPNYGYTF
>TRBV9|.|TRBD2|TRBJ2-5
TGTGCCAGCAGCCCAGGGACTAGCGGACTGCAAGAGACCCAGTACTTC
CASSPGTSGLQETQYF
>TRBV2|.|TRBD1|TRBJ1-2
TGTGCCAGCATCGCCGGGACAGGGGTCGGCTACACCTTC
CASIAGTGVGYTF
>TRBV2|.|TRBD2|TRBJ2-1
TGTGCCAGCAGGGGGACTAGCGGGACTTCCTACAATGAGCAGTTCTTC
CASRGTSGTSYNEQFF